This T cell receptor beta chain was sequenced during a study of PD-L1 blockade in urothelial cancer. Study background: Patients began atezolizumab, 1,200 mg intravenously every 3 weeks, in about 2014.

This clone was picked up one time. Its antigen is currently unknown. Regarding time point: peripheral blood 6 weeks after treatment start. The CDR3 consists of 13 residues. Germline-derived CDR1 and CDR2 are SEHNR and FQNEAQ (reference sequence). The ends were cut back, 4 bases at V and 0 bases at J, with 6 bases in the middle. Findings of the study overall: Durable-benefit patients showed greater tumor-associated blood clone expansion at 3 weeks.

Repertoires were generated with immunoSEQ multiplex PCR, while TCRdb's copy carries only in-frame clones and drops some. The table has 66,000 or so clones, about 88% seen once; the top ten hold around 11%. This sequence was found in a man in his 60s with urothelial cancer. The chain joins TRBV7-9 to TRBJ2-5; D not resolved. The sample in question was PBMCs, obtained around atezolizumab (anti-PD-L1) treatment. CDR3 sequence reads: CASSYSNQETQYF. CDR3 sequence (DNA): TGTGCCAGCAGCTACAGCAACCAAGAGACCCAGTACTTC.